The TCR beta chain under discussion was sequenced for a study of blood T cell repertoires in COVID-19. Study as a whole: Researchers got acute and convalescent COVID-19 samples from the United States, Italy and Spain.

Data came from immunoSEQ multiplex PCR; TCRdb stores just in-frame clones and leaves some out. This repertoire shows around 140,000 clones, roughly four fifths found once; its top ten account for around 15%. Trimming stripped 5 bases from V and 0 bases from J, with 5 bases between. CDR3 length equals 14 residues. Germline CDR1 and CDR2: SSHAT and FNYEAQ (reference sequence). The sequence derives from a human donor with acute or convalescent COVID-19. The donor label of this sample is uncertain. This sequence joins TRBV7-7 and TRBJ2-6; D is undetermined. The sequencing input was peripheral blood. CDR3 residues: CASSLYSGANVLTF. CDR3 sequence (DNA): TGTGCCAGCAGCCTATACTCTGGGGCCAACGTCCTGACTTTC.